What follows are 32 T cell receptor beta chains derived from one specimen sequenced in a study of blood T cell repertoires in COVID-19. Repertoires were generated with immunoSEQ multiplex PCR, while TCRdb's copy carries only in-frame clones and drops some. The sample consists of roughly 230,000 clones, approximately 85% of them appearing once. The sequenced sample was peripheral blood. The receptors here all came from a middle-aged man with acute or convalescent COVID-19.

CDR3 protein: CASARIATNEKLFF. The CDR3 DNA follows: TGTGCCAGCGCGCGTATTGCAACTAATGAAAAACTGTTTTTT. This chain joins TRBV6-5 and TRBJ1-4; D unclear. Germline lookup yields CDR1 MNHEY and CDR2 SVGAGI. The CDR3 spans 14 residues. V was pared by 8 bases and J by 0 bases, with 10 bases between.

The chain has TRBV5-8 and TRBJ2-7; D unclear. Trimming shortened V by 3 bases and J by 5 bases, and 9 bases separated the two germline ends. CDR1 and CDR2 from the germline V gene are SGHTS and YDEGEE. The CDR3 sequence is 12 residues long. This chain's CDR3 is CASSYYLDEQYF. The CDR3 DNA sequence: TGTGCCAGCAGCTACTATTTGGACGAGCAGTACTTC.

As concerns this clone: Other DNA sequences in the same sample also yield this CDR3. CDR3: CASSGQGNTEAFF. CDR3 DNA sequence: TGTGCCAGCAGTGGACAGGGGAACACTGAAGCTTTCTTT. V usage is TRBV2 and J usage is TRBJ1-1; 7 nucleotides line up with TRBD1. The CDR3 length is 13 residues. Germline assignment: CDR1 SNHLY and CDR2 FYNNEI. After removal of 4 bases from V and 1 base from J, the junction contained 0 bases not matched to a gene. The variable domain in full, completed from reference TRBV2 and TRBJ1-1, reads EPEVTQTPSHQVTQMGQEVILRCVPISNHLYFYWYRQILGQKVEFLVSFYNNEISEKSEIFDDQFSVERPDGSNFTLKIRSTKLEDSAMYFCASSGQGNTEAFFGQGTRLTVV.

The chain uses TRBV19 and TRBJ2-3; D possibly corresponds to TRBD2 (5 bases). Trimming removed 6 bases at V and 2 bases at J, with 9 bases between. Looked up from germline, CDR1 is LNHDA and CDR2 is SQIVND (reference sequence). There are 13 residues in the CDR3. CDR3 bases: TGTGCCAGTAGCCCCCGGGACACAGATACGCAGTATTTT. This translates into CASSPRDTDTQYF.

The rearrangement joins TRBV7-9 to TRBJ2-7; D perhaps matches TRBD2 (5 bases). V lost 3 bases and J 0 bases, leaving 21 bases between the germline ends. The CDR3 contains 18 residues. The germline gives CDR1 SEHNR, CDR2 FQNEAQ (reference sequence). Written as DNA, the CDR3 is TGTGCCAGCAGCTTTTACATCGGCCCGGACTCGAGCTCCTACGAGCAGTACTTC. Translation gives CASSFYIGPDSSSYEQYF.

The chain joins TRBV6-5 to TRBJ2-2, with D perhaps matching TRBD2 (6 bases). Trimming left V 6 bases short and J 5 bases short, with 10 bases between. Germline CDR1 is MNHEY and CDR2 is SVGAGI. The CDR3 extends over 13 amino acids. CDR3 in amino acids: CASRRGETGELFF. CDR3 coding DNA: TGTGCCAGCAGGCGGGGCGAGACCGGGGAGCTGTTTTTT.

The chain couples TRBV18 to TRBJ2-2; D perhaps matches TRBD1 (5 bases). Germline loops: CDR1 KGHSH, CDR2 LQKENI. The CDR3 is made up of 16 amino acids. Trimming cost V 4 bases and J 1 base, with 13 bases left between them. The CDR3 loop reads CASSLNARENTGELFF. The CDR3 nucleotides read TGTGCCAGCTCACTCAACGCCAGGGAGAACACCGGGGAGCTGTTTTTT.

This clone was recorded a few times. The J gene is TRBJ1-4, the V gene TRBV5-1; D might be TRBD1 (5 bases). The CDR3 extends over 16 amino acids. The V end was cut by 3 bases, the J end by 8 bases, with 20 bases between. Germline-derived CDR1 and CDR2 are SGHRS and YFSETQ. This CDR3 is CASSSAGRSSAEKLFF. The CDR3 DNA is TGCGCCAGCAGCTCGGCAGGGAGGTCATCGGCCGAAAAACTGTTTTTT.

In regard to this clone: A junction end diverges from the germline sequence, so it may reflect a read error. V and J are TRBV7-9 and TRBJ1-5, with 7 bases matching TRBD1. Germline V gives CDR1 SEHNR, CDR2 FQNEAQ (reference sequence). There are 16 residues in the CDR3. The CDR3 loop is CASSFSPGQINQAQHF. CDR3 nucleotides: TGTGCCAGCAGCTTTTCCCCGGGACAGATTAATCAGGCCCAGCATTTT.

The CDR3, as DNA: TGTGCCAGCAGCTTAACGGGGGTCCGGACTTACGAGCAGTACTTC. It specifies CASSLTGVRTYEQYF. V is TRBV13 and J is TRBJ2-7; D might be TRBD2 (6 bases). This CDR3 comprises 15 residues. Trimming left V 2 bases short and J 4 bases short, with 15 bases between. Germline V lookup: CDR1 PRHDT, CDR2 FYEKMQ (reference sequence).

The V call is TRBV5-5, the J call TRBJ2-2, with D perhaps TRBD1 (6 bases). CDR3 length equals 17 residues. The V gene lost 3 bases and the J gene lost 4 bases, with 19 bases spanning the gap. Germline V gives CDR1 SGHKS, CDR2 YYEKEE (reference sequence). The CDR3 nucleotides read TGTGCCAGCAGCTCCACAGGGAATCTGGTGCTCACCGGGGAGCTGTTTTTT. This translates into CASSSTGNLVLTGELFF.

This clone has a handful of counts. The chain carries TRBV7-2 and TRBJ1-3, with TRBD1 matching 8 bases. The J segment lost 5 bases and the V segment lost 3 bases, leaving 6 bases of the junction unmatched. The CDR3 runs 15 residues. Germline assignment: CDR1 SGHTA and CDR2 FQGNSA. The CDR3 region is CASSFGQGGRNTIYF. DNA of the CDR3: TGTGCCAGCAGCTTCGGACAGGGTGGCAGAAACACCATATATTTT. The complete variable domain, with remaining parts taken from reference TRBV7-2 and TRBJ1-3, reads GAGVSQSPSNKVTEKGKDVELRCDPISGHTALYWYRQSLGQGLEFLIYFQGNSAPDKSGLPSDRFSAERTGGSVSTLTIQRTQQEDSAVYLCASSFGQGGRNTIYFGEGSWLTVV.

V and J are TRBV5-1 and TRBJ1-2; D ambiguous. Germline values: CDR1 SGHRS, CDR2 YFSETQ. The V end was cut by 0 bases, the J end by 6 bases, with 9 bases between. The CDR3 contains 13 residues. The CDR3 DNA sequence: TGCGCCAGCAGCTTGGCCACTCTAAATGGCTACACCTTC. It is translated as CASSLATLNGYTF.

This rearrangement joins TRBV2 to TRBJ1-2, with TRBD1 matching over 7 bases. J gave up 3 bases and V 6 bases, and 7 bases lay outside the gene matches. The CDR3 runs 14 residues. Per germline, CDR1 SNHLY and CDR2 FYNNEI. The CDR3 DNA reads TGTGCCAGCAGCCTGACAGGGAAGGACTATGGCTACACCTTC. This codes for CASSLTGKDYGYTF. The full variable domain, its missing parts supplied by reference TRBV2 and TRBJ1-2, is EPEVTQTPSHQVTQMGQEVILRCVPISNHLYFYWYRQILGQKVEFLVSFYNNEISEKSEIFDDQFSVERPDGSNFTLKIRSTKLEDSAMYFCASSLTGKDYGYTFGSGTRLTVV.

The V gene is TRBV12-3 or TRBV12-4, the J gene TRBJ1-2, with TRBD1 matching over 7 bases. The ends lost 3 bases at V and 8 bases at J; junction bases unmatched: 3. CDR3 size: 12 residues. This CDR3 is CASSFTGEGYTF. CDR3 nucleotides: TGTGCCAGCAGTTTTACAGGGGAAGGCTACACCTTC.

The chain employs TRBV4-1 and TRBJ1-1; 10 nucleotides align to TRBD1. V shed 2 bases, J shed 1 base, and the junction held 4 bases outside the gene matches. CDR1 and CDR2 (germline): MGHRA, YSYEKL. This CDR3 has 16 amino acids. The CDR3 DNA reads as TGCGCCAGCAGCCAATGGACAGGGGGACAGAACACTGAAGCTTTCTTT. It encodes CASSQWTGGQNTEAFF.

This rearrangement joins TRBV15 to TRBJ1-1, with D uncertain. Trimming shortened V by 4 bases and J by 3 bases, and 12 bases separated the two germline ends. CDR1 is LNHNV and CDR2 is YYDKDF in the germline V gene (reference sequence). This CDR3 region has 14 residues. This CDR3 reads CATSIATRDTEAFF. CDR3 bases: TGTGCCACCAGCATAGCGACGAGGGACACTGAAGCTTTCTTT.

This chain uses TRBV7-9 with TRBJ2-5; D is unresolved. This CDR3 is built from 13 residues. Germline lookup yields CDR1 SEHNR and CDR2 FQNEAQ (reference sequence). Between the trimmed V and J ends, which lost 2 bases and 2 bases, there was a span of 6 bases. CDR3 sequence reads: CASSLRVQETQYF. The CDR3 DNA is TGTGCCAGCAGCTTAAGAGTGCAAGAGACCCAGTACTTC.

The V call is TRBV7-6, the J call TRBJ2-2; 15 bases agree with TRBD2. CDR1 is SGHVS, CDR2 FNYEAQ, per germline. Trimming at V came to 5 bases and at J to 7 bases, leaving 14 bases not matched to a gene. This CDR3 comprises 19 residues. This CDR3 is CASSLGGTSGGQAGGELFF. Here the CDR3 DNA reads TGTGCCAGCAGCCTCGGCGGGACTAGCGGGGGGCAAGCCGGCGGGGAGCTGTTTTTT.

The CDR3, as DNA: TGTGCTAGTGGTTTGGGGACACCCACTGAAGCTTTCTTT. It specifies CASGLGTPTEAFF. The J gene is TRBJ1-1, the V gene TRBV12-5, with a tentative D call TRBD1 (5 bases). V lost 1 base and J 4 bases, leaving 7 bases between the germline ends. Looked up from germline, CDR1 is LGHNT and CDR2 is FRNRAP. The CDR3 runs 13 residues.

A single count supports this clone. The CDR3 sequence: CASSTRDTDQPQHF. The CDR3, as DNA: TGTGCCAGCAGCACAAGGGACACCGATCAGCCCCAGCATTTT. The chain carries TRBV7-8 and TRBJ1-5, with D maybe TRBD1 (6 bases). Germline CDR1 SGHVS, CDR2 FQNEAQ. V was trimmed by 5 bases and J by 5 bases, leaving 13 bases between them. The CDR3 spans 14 residues. Complete variable domain (other parts from reference TRBV7-8 and TRBJ1-5): GAGVSQSPRYKVAKRGQDVALRCDPISGHVSLFWYQQALGQGPEFLTYFQNEAQLDKSGLPSDRFFAERPEGSVSTLKIQRTQQEDSAVYLCASSTRDTDQPQHFGDGTRLSIL.

The chain joins TRBV5-1 to TRBJ1-1; D is unclear. The ends were cut back, 4 bases at V and 3 bases at J, with 13 bases in the middle. Germline CDR1 and CDR2: SGHRS and YFSETQ. The CDR3 is made up of 14 amino acids. This CDR3 reads CASSTLERDTEAFF. For the CDR3, the DNA is TGCGCCAGCAGCACATTAGAACGGGACACTGAAGCTTTCTTT.

This chain joins TRBV24-1 and TRBJ2-1; 9 positions match TRBD1. This CDR3 is built from 16 residues. The V segment lost 4 bases and the J segment 6 bases; nucleotides outside the gene matches: 9. Germline CDR1 is KGHDR and CDR2 is SFDVKD. For the CDR3, the DNA is TGTGCCACCAGTGACCTTGGGACAGGGTACCGCAATGAGCAGTTCTTC. This encodes CATSDLGTGYRNEQFF.

The CDR3 loop reads CASSLAILGTGNTEAFF. In nucleotides, the CDR3 is TGTGCCAGCAGCTTAGCGATTTTGGGGACAGGGAACACTGAAGCTTTCTTT. This chain connects TRBV7-9 to TRBJ1-1, with TRBD1 matching 8 bases. Germline CDR1 and CDR2: SEHNR and FQNEAQ (reference sequence). The CDR3 is 17 amino acids. The V gene end was trimmed by 0 bases and the J gene end by 1 base; junction bases not matched to a gene: 7.

The chain couples TRBV3-1 (or the pseudogene TRBV3-2) to TRBJ2-2, with TRBD2 matching 8 bases. The CDR3 is made up of 19 amino acids. V was clipped by 1 base and J by 4 bases; unmatched bases: 14. The germline CDR1 and CDR2 sequences are LGHDT and YNNKEL (reference sequence). CDR3 protein: CASSQVFGTGGAVTGELFF. The CDR3 DNA follows: TGTGCCAGCAGCCAAGTGTTCGGTACCGGGGGGGCGGTCACCGGGGAGCTGTTTTTT.

V is TRBV2 and J is TRBJ2-6; no clear D gene. This CDR3 comprises 17 residues. The V gene's germline CDR1 is SNHLY and CDR2 FYNNEI. V was shortened by 1 base and J by 0 bases, with 10 bases between the two germline ends. As DNA, the CDR3 is TGTGCCAGCAGTGAAGAGGTGGGCACCTCTGGGGCCAACGTCCTGACTTTC. It specifies CASSEEVGTSGANVLTF.

This sequence joins TRBV4-2 and TRBJ2-7; 13 bases map to TRBD2. J gave up 4 bases and V 4 bases, and 4 bases lay outside the gene matches. The CDR3 contains 15 residues. The V gene's germline CDR1 is LGHNA and CDR2 YNFKEQ. CDR3 sequence: CASSRTSGGAYEQYF. As DNA, the CDR3 is TGTGCCAGCAGCCGAACTAGCGGGGGGGCTTACGAGCAGTACTTC.

The CDR3 DNA is TGTGCCAGCAGTTACTCCCAGGGCAGGAGCTCTGGAAACACCATATATTTT. As protein: CASSYSQGRSSGNTIYF. V and J are TRBV6-2 or TRBV6-3 and TRBJ1-3, with D possibly matching TRBD1 (5 bases). There are 17 residues in the CDR3. Germline V lookup: CDR1 MNHEY, CDR2 SVGEGT. Trimming left V 0 bases short and J 0 bases short, with 12 bases between.

The sample holds one count of this clone. The rearrangement uses TRBV28 and TRBJ1-5, with 7 bases lining up with TRBD1. CDR3 length: 15 amino acids. V was clipped by 5 bases and J by 3 bases; unmatched bases: 7. Germline CDR1 is MDHEN and CDR2 is SYDVKM. Here the CDR3 DNA reads TGTGCCAGCAGTGAGGGGACAGCCTACAATCAGCCCCAGCATTTT. Amino acid sequence: CASSEGTAYNQPQHF.

This rearrangement joins TRBV9 to TRBJ2-3, with no clear D. Germline V gives CDR1 SGDLS, CDR2 YYNGEE. This CDR3 contains 13 residues. The V gene lost 4 bases and the J gene lost 6 bases, with 12 bases spanning the gap. CDR3 amino acids: CASSSSQVDTQYF. The CDR3 DNA follows: TGTGCCAGCAGCTCCTCCCAGGTCGATACGCAGTATTTT.

The CDR3 here is CASSLAPGFSTEAFF. CDR3 bases: TGCGCCAGCAGCTTGGCCCCGGGTTTTAGCACTGAAGCTTTCTTT. The V call is TRBV5-1, the J call TRBJ1-1; D unresolved. The CDR3 sequence is 15 residues long. From germline, CDR1 is SGHRS and CDR2 YFSETQ. V gave up 0 bases and J gave up 4 bases, with 13 bases separating them.

The chain combines TRBV3-1 (or the pseudogene TRBV3-2) with TRBJ1-4, with 7 bases lining up with TRBD1. J gave up 8 bases and V 4 bases, and 13 bases lay outside the gene matches. The V gene's germline CDR1 is LGHDT and CDR2 YNNKEL (reference sequence). CDR3 length: 16 amino acids. CDR3 residues: CASSRRQGLRKEKLFF. In DNA form, the CDR3 reads TGTGCCAGCAGCCGACGACAGGGACTCCGAAAGGAAAAACTGTTTTTT.